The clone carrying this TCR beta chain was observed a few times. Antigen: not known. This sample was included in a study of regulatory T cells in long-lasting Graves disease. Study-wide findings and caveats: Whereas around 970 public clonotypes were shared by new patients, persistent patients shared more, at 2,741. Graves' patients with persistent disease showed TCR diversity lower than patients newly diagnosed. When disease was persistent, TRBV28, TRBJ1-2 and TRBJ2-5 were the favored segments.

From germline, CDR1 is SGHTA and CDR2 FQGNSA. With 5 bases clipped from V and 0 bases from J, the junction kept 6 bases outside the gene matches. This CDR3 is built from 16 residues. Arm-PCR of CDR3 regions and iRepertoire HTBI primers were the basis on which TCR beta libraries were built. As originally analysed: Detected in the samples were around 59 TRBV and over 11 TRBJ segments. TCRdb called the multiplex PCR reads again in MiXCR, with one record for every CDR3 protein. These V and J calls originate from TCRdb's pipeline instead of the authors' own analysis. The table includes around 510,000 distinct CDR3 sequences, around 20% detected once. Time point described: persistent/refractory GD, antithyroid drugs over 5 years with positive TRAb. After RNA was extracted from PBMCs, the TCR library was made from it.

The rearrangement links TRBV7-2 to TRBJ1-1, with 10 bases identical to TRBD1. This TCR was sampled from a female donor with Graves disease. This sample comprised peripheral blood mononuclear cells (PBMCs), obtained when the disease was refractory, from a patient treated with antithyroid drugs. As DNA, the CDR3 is TGTGCCAGCAGCCTGGGACAGGGGAAAATGAACACTGAAGCTTTCTTT. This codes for CASSLGQGKMNTEAFF.